This TCR beta chain derives from a study of T cells after yellow fever vaccination (dated by TCRdb to about 2019). About the investigation overall: Libraries from fractions with low cell numbers were prepared with the SMART-Seq v4 Ultra Low Input RNA kit. Bulk TCR alpha and beta repertoires were sequenced longitudinally to track T-cell clones before and after primary and booster YFV17D yellow fever vaccination. Two healthy male donors, one aged 18 to 30 and one aged 30 to 39 years, were included in the cohort. Blood samples were taken at several timepoints before and after primary and secondary immunization, and bulk PBMC replicates and cell subsets were isolated.

TCR cDNA was synthesized by 5'RACE template switching, through which a universal primer site and unique molecular identifiers were introduced. Priming for cDNA synthesis came from both the TCR alpha and TCR beta constant segments. Libraries were amplified in two PCR steps, with sample barcodes and sequencing adapters added in the second step. Sequencing of the libraries was done on either Illumina HiSeq 2500 (2x100 bp) or NovaSeq (2x150 bp). The published analysis was carried out like this. Demultiplexing of reads and collapsing into UMI consensus sequences were performed with MIGEC, and V(D)J alignment was carried out with MiXCR. Clonotypes responding to the vaccine were identified with edgeR on replicate PBMC samples, with the criteria of FDR below 0.01 and a log2 fold change above 5 up to day 15. Bulk clonotypes were assigned CD4 or CD8 identity according to which sequenced CD4 or CD8 repertoire held them at higher abundance. The raw public data were reprocessed by TCRdb itself: fastp quality trimming at Q25, MiXCR clonotype calling, in-frame beta chains only. Rows with a matching CDR3 protein are joined into one entry that keeps the most common DNA and genes. None of the V and J calls come from the authors' own analysis; TCRdb made them. The sample table records just under 600,000 distinct CDR3 sequences; roughly 13% of these occur just once. The ten largest clones represent about an eighth of the sample.

The CDR1 and CDR2 encoded by the germline V gene are KGHDR and SFDVKD. Including the terminal cysteine and phenylalanine, the CDR3 comprises 15 residues. Solely the CDR3 DNA is kept, with 45 bases framed from the first base. The V end loses 9 bases and the J end loses 2 bases, and a stretch of 16 bases separates them. This clonotype was detected only a few times. Its cognate antigen has yet to be identified. No clone much larger than this one lies a single base away; base qualities are absent. Taken with the paper, the label for treatment or condition translates to: live attenuated yellow fever vaccine strain. At each blood-draw timepoint, two biological replicates of bulk PBMCs were obtained. A standard Ficoll-Paque protocol was used to isolate PBMCs from peripheral blood. RNA was extracted with TriZol from bulk PBMCs, CD4 and CD8 fractions, and dextramer-positive and dextramer-negative fractions.

Broader findings and caveats from the paper: After the booster, most clones that had expanded after primary vaccination were detected again (roughly 96% of CD4 and around nine tenths of CD8), suggesting broad maintenance of memory. A small fraction of clonotypes appeared in both the CD4 and CD8 compartments, likely as a result of convergent recombination. The secondary T-cell response was weaker than the primary response but faster, peaking on day 5 instead of day 15. Only a couple of donors were included in the study, so the extent to which the findings can be generalized is limited. Computational filtering was needed because FACS-sorted repertoires could contain abundant contaminating clonotypes from the bulk population.

The sequencing here drew on PBMCs, taken on the day of the yellow fever booster vaccination. Recombination joined TRBV24-1 with TRBJ2-1; D gene: possibly TRBD2, on 6 matching bases. The TCR was taken from a man younger than 40 who received the YFV17D yellow fever vaccine. For the CDR3, the sequence is CATQPSEAPYNEQFF. DNA sequence: TGTGCCACCCAACCTAGCGAAGCTCCCTACAATGAGCAGTTCTTC.